These 14 T cell receptor beta chains were all obtained from the same sample, sequenced in a study of cytomegalovirus exposure and HLA in healthy donors. Primers: 60 Vbeta forward and 13 Jbeta reverse. TCRdb's copy holds only in-frame clones and misses some; the assay was immunoSEQ multiplex PCR. The data contain over 150,000 clones, approximately 80% of them seen just once; the ten biggest clones take up about 7%. Sequencing was performed on PBMCs. Receptors were obtained from a man between 25 and 39 years old in good health and CMV-seropositive.

In regard to this clone: Other DNA sequences in this sample translate to the same CDR3. V is TRBV5-4 and J is TRBJ1-3; possible D gene TRBD1, 6 bases. V lost 1 base, J lost 8 bases, and 13 bases lay in between. Germline V gene sequence: CDR1 SGHNT, CDR2 YYREEE (reference sequence). The length of the CDR3 is 14 residues. The CDR3 DNA is TGTGCCAGCAGCTTGTCGGGGCAGGGGCACACCATATATTTT. Protein sequence: CASSLSGQGHTIYF.

V gene TRBV4-1 combines with J gene TRBJ2-1; D remains unclear. Germline V CDR1 and CDR2: MGHRA, YSYEKL. The V end lost 0 bases, the J end lost 6 bases, and 9 bases lay between the germline ends. The CDR3 length is 14 residues. The CDR3, as DNA: TGCGCCAGCAGCCAAGAAGCGCTCGGCAATGAGCAGTTCTTC. It codes for CASSQEALGNEQFF.

The genes are TRBV19 and TRBJ2-1; tentatively, D is TRBD2 (6 bases). V gave up 5 bases and J gave up 0 bases, with 8 bases separating them. Looked up from germline, CDR1 is LNHDA and CDR2 is SQIVND (reference sequence). This CDR3 spans 14 amino acids. In nucleotides, the CDR3 is TGTGCCAGTAGTCGGGGGACCTCCTACAATGAGCAGTTCTTC. It encodes CASSRGTSYNEQFF.

This clone was detected a few times. The rearrangement links TRBV6-1 to TRBJ2-3; 9 bases match TRBD2. Germline lookup yields CDR1 MNHNS and CDR2 SASEGT. V dropped 6 bases and J dropped 0; count of bases not matched to a gene: 4. The CDR3 spans 15 residues. The chain's CDR3 is CASRPLAGSTDTQYF. In DNA, the CDR3 is TGTGCCAGCAGACCCCTAGCGGGGAGCACAGATACGCAGTATTTT.

The V and J genes are TRBV4-1 and TRBJ2-1; D is undetermined. V lost 4 bases and J 3 bases, leaving 10 bases between the germline ends. CDR1 MGHRA and CDR2 YSYEKL come from the germline V gene. There are 14 residues in the CDR3. The CDR3 spells CASSPVFGYNEQFF. The CDR3 DNA reads TGCGCCAGCAGCCCGGTCTTTGGCTACAATGAGCAGTTCTTC.

V usage is TRBV11-3 and J usage is TRBJ1-1; TRBD1 is a possible D gene (6 bases). Looked up from germline, CDR1 is SGHNT and CDR2 is YENEEA. Trimming left V 1 base short and J 7 bases short, with 13 bases between. The CDR3 length is 14 residues. CDR3: CASSLGGRTREAFF. CDR3 DNA sequence: TGTGCCAGCAGCTTAGGGGGGCGTACCCGTGAAGCTTTCTTT.

This clone came up a few times. DNA of the CDR3: TGCGCCAGCAGTGAGAATATCGGAGGAGAAAAACTGTTTTTT. This translates into CASSENIGGEKLFF. The chain employs TRBV10-1 and TRBJ1-4; D is ambiguous. Germline assignment: CDR1 WNHNN and CDR2 SYGVQD (reference sequence). CDR3 length: 14 amino acids. Between the trimmed V and J ends, which lost 2 bases and 8 bases, there was a span of 12 bases.

V gene TRBV11-3 combines with J gene TRBJ2-1; 12 nucleotides match TRBD2. This CDR3 has 15 residues. After removal of 4 bases from V and 5 bases from J, the junction contained 3 bases not matched to a gene. Germline V gene lookup returns CDR1 SGHNT and CDR2 YENEEA. CDR3 sequence: CASSSGLAGNNEQFF. CDR3 coding DNA: TGTGCCAGCAGCTCAGGACTAGCGGGGAACAATGAGCAGTTCTTC.

The V gene is TRBV28, the J gene TRBJ1-3; TRBD1 is a possible D gene (6 bases). CDR3 length: 13 residues. Trimming removed 6 bases from V and 3 bases from J, with 9 bases in between. CDR1 is MDHEN, CDR2 SYDVKM, per germline. The CDR3 here is CASRDSLGNTIYF. CDR3 DNA sequence: TGTGCCAGCAGGGACAGCCTTGGAAACACCATATATTTT. Using reference TRBV28 and TRBJ1-3 for the parts outside the CDR3, the full variable domain is DVKVTQSSRYLVKRTGEKVFLECVQDMDHENMFWYRQDPGLGLRLIYFSYDVKMKEKGDIPEGYSVSREKKERFSLILESASTNQTSMYLCASRDSLGNTIYFGEGSWLTVV.

This clone was detected a few times. The chain uses TRBV7-8 and TRBJ2-3, with D uncertain. The CDR3 is 17 residues long. Deletions cut 2 bases from V and 2 bases from J, with 17 bases between. Germline CDR1 SGHVS, CDR2 FQNEAQ. CDR3 DNA sequence: TGTGCCAGCAGCTTACTATACGAGCCTATCTTCACAGATACGCAGTATTTT. Its protein product is CASSLLYEPIFTDTQYF.

V usage is TRBV7-2 and J usage is TRBJ2-2, with D perhaps TRBD1 (5 bases). The V end lost 3 bases, the J end lost 7 bases, and 12 bases lay between the germline ends. Germline V lookup: CDR1 SGHTA, CDR2 FQGNSA. The CDR3 has 14 amino acids. CDR3 bases: TGTGCCAGCAGCTTCGACAGTCTGGGCGGGGAGCTGTTTTTT. Translating gives CASSFDSLGGELFF.

The chain has TRBV27 and TRBJ2-7, with 9 bases fitting TRBD2. Trimming at V came to 2 bases and at J to 7 bases, leaving 9 bases not matched to a gene. The CDR3 consists of 15 residues. Germline V gene sequence: CDR1 MNHEY, CDR2 SMNVEV (reference sequence). CDR3 sequence: CASSLAGGFSGEQYF. CDR3 bases: TGTGCCAGCAGTTTAGCGGGAGGGTTCTCGGGGGAGCAGTACTTC.

This chain joins TRBV11-2 and TRBJ1-3, with D hard to call. Trimming took off 1 base at V and 1 base at J, with 8 bases between the two ends. Germline CDR1 reads SGHAT; CDR2 reads FQNNGV. This CDR3 is built from 15 residues. The CDR3 nucleotides are TGTGCCAGCAGCTTAGGAGCGGGGTCTGGAAACACCATATATTTT. This sequence encodes CASSLGAGSGNTIYF. Filled out from reference TRBV11-2 and TRBJ1-3, the complete variable domain reads EAGVAQSPRYKIIEKRQSVAFWCNPISGHATLYWYQQILGQGPKLLIQFQNNGVVDDSQLPKDRFSAERLKGVDSTLKIQPAKLEDSAVYLCASSLGAGSGNTIYFGEGSWLTVV.

This clone was seen once. The rearrangement links TRBV9 to TRBJ2-3; perhaps TRBD1 as D (6 bases). This CDR3 has 15 residues. Germline V gene data show CDR1 as SGDLS and CDR2 as YYNGEE. Trimming shortened V by 3 bases and J by 0 bases, and 11 bases separated the two germline ends. This CDR3 is CASSAGQSSTDTQYF. The CDR3 DNA is TGTGCCAGCAGCGCAGGACAGTCTAGCACAGATACGCAGTATTTT.